The rows below give T cell receptor beta chains drawn from one sample of a study of T cells expressing NK-cell markers. No DNA is given; TCRdb re-called the 5' RACE reads and lists each CDR3 protein once. The sample yields around 470,000 distinct CDR3 sequences, of which the top ten take up approximately 1.5%. Source material: blood T cells: a sorted CD56 or NKG2C T cell subset, CD4+ or CD8+ T cells, or bulk PBMC T cells (not recorded which). All receptors come from a woman between 45 and 60 years old in good health. The CDR3 runs from the conserved cysteine through the conserved F or W. The order of the fields is J gene, V gene, CDR3 protein.

TRBJ2-1 | TRBV5-1 | CASSLAHQGLAGVREQFF
TRBJ2-1 | TRBV11-2 | CASRPVREARYNEQFF
TRBJ2-5 | TRBV3-1 | CASSHPNGETQYF
TRBJ2-1 | TRBV5-1 | CASSSGLPPYNEQFF
TRBJ1-2 | TRBV29-1 | CSVVTGSGGYTF
TRBJ1-2 | TRBV20-1 | CSAPVPGGRDGYTF
TRBJ2-3 | TRBV7-8 | CASYGGPGDTQYF
TRBJ2-5 | TRBV29-1 | CSVAASVYQETQYF
TRBJ1-1 | TRBV21-1 | CASSKNYGTNSATLMNTEAFF
TRBJ1-2 | TRBV11-3 | CASSLDPWQGGLGDGYTF
TRBJ2-7 | TRBV25-1 | CASSEGTYEQYF
TRBJ1-4 | TRBV3-1 | CASSQYPQGATNEKLFF
TRBJ1-1 | TRBV24-1 | CATSQRIGGHTEAFF
TRBJ1-1 | TRBV10-3 | CAIRGDGGNTEAFF
TRBJ2-7 | TRBV29-1 | CSVATLQGRPSYEQYF
TRBJ2-1 | TRBV5-1 | CASSLARGDPHYNEQFF
TRBJ2-3 | TRBV5-6 | CASAWWDTQDTQFF
TRBJ2-6 | TRBV9 | CASSPTVGLAGVAGANVLTF
TRBJ1-1 | TRBV7-8 | CASSRPGTGGTEAFF
TRBJ1-4 | TRBV28 | CASSLQGAAEKLFF
TRBJ2-1 | TRBV5-1 | CASSSNQGGPYNEQFF
TRBJ2-1 | TRBV11-2 | CASSLEVGGQFF
TRBJ2-3 | TRBV7-7 | CASSLGSSSTDTQYF
TRBJ2-3 | TRBV6-2/TRBV6-3 | CASSRSGFSTDTQYF
TRBJ2-3 | TRBV5-1 | CASSRFFQGGAGDTQYF